These 6 T cell receptor beta chains were sequenced from one sample in a study of T cell changes during pregnancy in multiple sclerosis. The assay was immunoSEQ multiplex PCR, and TCRdb's table has in-frame clones only and misses some. The sample carries approximately 92,000 clones, approximately 92% recorded once. This sample comprised peripheral blood, obtained in the first trimester of pregnancy. The source of these receptors is a female donor with multiple sclerosis, enrolled in a pregnancy study.

The V call is TRBV5-1, the J call TRBJ2-3, with 12 bases that match TRBD2. The length of the CDR3 is 16 residues. Looked up from germline, CDR1 is SGHRS and CDR2 is YFSETQ. The J segment lost 3 bases and the V segment lost 4 bases, leaving 6 bases of the junction unmatched. CDR3 DNA: TGCGCCAGCAGCGGTCCCGGGACTAGCGGGACAGATACGCAGTATTTT. It yields the protein CASSGPGTSGTDTQYF.

This rearrangement joins TRBV5-1 to TRBJ2-7; possible D gene TRBD2, 6 bases. V was pared by 2 bases and J by 7 bases, with 16 bases between. CDR3 length: 14 amino acids. From germline, CDR1 is SGHRS and CDR2 YFSETQ. The CDR3 spells CASSFGTPTMEQYF. In nucleotides, the CDR3 is TGCGCCAGCAGCTTCGGGACTCCCACTATGGAGCAGTACTTC.

Written as DNA, the CDR3 is TGCGCCAGCAGCCAACCACTAGCGGGAGCTGGAGATACGCAGTATTTT. It codes for CASSQPLAGAGDTQYF. The chain is built from TRBV5-1 and TRBJ2-3; the match to TRBD2 covers 11 bases. After removal of 4 bases from V and 5 bases from J, the junction contained 9 bases not matched to a gene. The CDR3 covers 16 residues. Germline lookup yields CDR1 SGHRS and CDR2 YFSETQ.

The chain employs TRBV4-2 and TRBJ2-3; tentatively, D is TRBD1 (5 bases). CDR1 is LGHNA and CDR2 is YNFKEQ in the germline V gene. The CDR3 consists of 14 residues. Between the trimmed V and J ends, which lost 2 bases and 5 bases, there was a span of 11 bases. DNA of the CDR3: TGTGCCAGCAGCCAAAACCAGGACAAAGATACGCAGTATTTT. The encoded protein is CASSQNQDKDTQYF.

This chain joins TRBV2 and TRBJ1-1; maybe TRBD1 (5 bases). Germline loops: CDR1 SNHLY, CDR2 FYNNEI. V dropped 3 bases and J dropped 4 bases, with 12 bases sitting between them. This CDR3 is 14 amino acids long. The CDR3 protein is CASSEDMFGTEAFF. The DNA for the CDR3 is TGTGCCAGCAGTGAGGACATGTTCGGCACTGAAGCTTTCTTT.

This chain connects TRBV5-1 to TRBJ2-1; 7 bases are a match to TRBD2. This CDR3 comprises 15 residues. Germline V gene data show CDR1 as SGHRS and CDR2 as YFSETQ. V lost 1 base, J lost 9 bases, and 10 bases stayed unmatched. CDR3: CASSLYGGSGGEQFF. Written as DNA, the CDR3 is TGCGCCAGCAGCTTGTATGGCGGGAGTGGGGGTGAGCAGTTCTTC. Complete variable domain (other parts from reference TRBV5-1 and TRBJ2-1): KAGVTQTPRYLIKTRGQQVTLSCSPISGHRSVSWYQQTPGQGLQFLFEYFSETQRNKGNFPGRFSGRQFSNSRSEMNVSTLELGDSALYLCASSLYGGSGGEQFFGPGTRLTVL.